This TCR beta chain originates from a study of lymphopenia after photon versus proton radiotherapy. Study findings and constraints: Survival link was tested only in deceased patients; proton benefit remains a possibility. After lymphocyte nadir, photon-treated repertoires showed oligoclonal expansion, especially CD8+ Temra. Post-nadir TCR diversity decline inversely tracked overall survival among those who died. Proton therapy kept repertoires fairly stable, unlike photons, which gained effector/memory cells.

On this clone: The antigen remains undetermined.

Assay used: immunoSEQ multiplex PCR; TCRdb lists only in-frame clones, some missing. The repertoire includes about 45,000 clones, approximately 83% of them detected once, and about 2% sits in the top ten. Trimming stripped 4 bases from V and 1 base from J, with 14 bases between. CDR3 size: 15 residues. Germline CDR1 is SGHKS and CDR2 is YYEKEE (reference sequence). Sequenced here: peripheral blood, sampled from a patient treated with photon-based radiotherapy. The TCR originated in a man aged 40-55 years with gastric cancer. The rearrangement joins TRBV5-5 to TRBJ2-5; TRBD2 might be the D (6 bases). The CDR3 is CASSTPGRSQETQYF. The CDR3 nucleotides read TGTGCCAGCAGCACCCCCGGGAGATCCCAAGAGACCCAGTACTTC.